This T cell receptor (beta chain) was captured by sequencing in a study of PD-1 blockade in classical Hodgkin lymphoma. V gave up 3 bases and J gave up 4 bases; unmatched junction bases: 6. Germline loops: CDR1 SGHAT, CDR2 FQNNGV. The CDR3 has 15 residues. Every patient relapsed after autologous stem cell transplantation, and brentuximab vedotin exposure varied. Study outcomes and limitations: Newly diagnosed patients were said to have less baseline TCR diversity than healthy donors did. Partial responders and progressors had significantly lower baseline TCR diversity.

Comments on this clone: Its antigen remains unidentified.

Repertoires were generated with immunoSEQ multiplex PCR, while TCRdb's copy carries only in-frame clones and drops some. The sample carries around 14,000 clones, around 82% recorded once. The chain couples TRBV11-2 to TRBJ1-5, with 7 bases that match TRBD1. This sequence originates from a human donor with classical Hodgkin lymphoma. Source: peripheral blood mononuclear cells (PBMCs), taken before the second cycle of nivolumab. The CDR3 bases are TGTGCCAGCAGCTTTGACAGGGTTGGGAATCAGCCCCAGCATTTT. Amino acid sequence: CASSFDRVGNQPQHF.